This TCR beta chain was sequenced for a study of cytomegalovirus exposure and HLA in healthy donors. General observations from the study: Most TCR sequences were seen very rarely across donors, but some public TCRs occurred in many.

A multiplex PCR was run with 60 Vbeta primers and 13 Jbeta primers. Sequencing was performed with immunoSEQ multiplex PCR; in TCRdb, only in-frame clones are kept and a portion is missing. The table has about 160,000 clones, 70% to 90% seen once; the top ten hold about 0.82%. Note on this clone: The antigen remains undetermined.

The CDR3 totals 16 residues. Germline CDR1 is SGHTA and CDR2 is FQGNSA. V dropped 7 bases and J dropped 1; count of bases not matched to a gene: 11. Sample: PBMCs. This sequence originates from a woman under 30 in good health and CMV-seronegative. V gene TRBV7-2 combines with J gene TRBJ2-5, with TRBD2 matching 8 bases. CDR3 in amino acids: CASNDKLAGGQETQYF. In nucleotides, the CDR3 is TGTGCCAGCAACGACAAGTTGGCGGGGGGCCAAGAGACCCAGTACTTC. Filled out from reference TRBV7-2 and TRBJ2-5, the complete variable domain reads GAGVSQSPSNKVTEKGKDVELRCDPISGHTALYWYRQSLGQGLEFLIYFQGNSAPDKSGLPSDRFSAERTGGSVSTLTIQRTQQEDSAVYLCASNDKLAGGQETQYFGPGTRLLVL.